The clone carrying this TCR beta chain was observed a few times. Its antigen is as yet unknown. This CDR3 has 17 amino acids. Trimming at V came to 5 bases and at J to 1 base, leaving 9 bases not matched to a gene. Germline lookup yields CDR1 SGHVS and CDR2 FQNEAQ. This sample is drawn from a study of blood T cells in healthy people across ages. Primed by a sample-barcoded 5' primer and a J-beta primer mix, a second PCR proceeded for about 7 to 12 cycles. TCRdb itself ran the 5' RACE reads through MiXCR, one entry per CDR3 protein. This sample has around 1.5 million distinct CDR3 sequences, with about 40% found just once. Per sample, at least 5 micrograms of total RNA were extracted. Study-wide results and caveats: The CMV status of each donor remained undetermined, and this could have confounded shifts in expanded clonotypes. Naive and antigen-experienced cells could not be conclusively compared, given unsorted PBMCs.

V usage is TRBV7-8 and J usage is TRBJ1-5; TRBD1 agrees at 9 bases. Sequencing was performed on blood. This clonotype was sampled from a woman between 18 and 29 years old in good health. The CDR3 protein is CASSLKQGAGSNQPQHF. The DNA for the CDR3 is TGTGCCAGCAGCCTCAAACAGGGGGCTGGGAGCAATCAGCCCCAGCATTTT.